The TCR beta chain described here comes from a study of T-cell memory formation after mild COVID-19. Notes on the study in general: The appearance of some responding clones in pre-infection memory suggested that cross-reactive memory joined. Second-wave clones that peaked on day 37 lacked confirmed SARS-CoV-2 specificity.

TCR alpha and TCR beta cDNA libraries carrying sample barcodes and UMIs were produced by 5'RACE using constant-segment primers. TCRdb fed the 5' RACE reads into MiXCR, producing one record per CDR3 protein. The sample carries a few hundred thousand distinct CDR3 sequences, about 24% recorded once. Of note for this clonotype: Its antigen is still unknown.

V gave up 4 bases and J gave up 7 bases, with 22 bases separating them. The CDR3 extends over 16 amino acids. Looked up from germline, CDR1 is SEHNR and CDR2 is FQNEAQ (reference sequence). The gene calls are TRBV7-9 and TRBJ1-2, with D tentatively TRBD1 (6 bases). The sequenced sample was PBMCs or a T cell subset sorted from them (not recorded which). This receptor was identified in an adult woman who had mild COVID-19 (a few samples of this study predate the infection). Cell type and time point are not known. The CDR3 sequence: CASSSGWMTSGVGYTF. The CDR3 bases are TGTGCCAGCAGCTCAGGGTGGATGACCTCAGGGGTTGGCTACACCTTC.